The TCR beta chain described here comes from a study of blood T cell repertoires in COVID-19. Study-wide context: Researchers got acute and convalescent COVID-19 samples from the United States, Italy and Spain.

Per the authors' pipeline: Counts of nucleated cells, estimated from reference gene primer amplification, were obtained. Sequenced by immunoSEQ multiplex PCR; TCRdb stores in-frame clones only, minus some. V and J calls and clone size are copied from that table; D and trimming were computed from the DNA. The data hold approximately 67,000 clones, with 75% to 90% observed a single time. The CDR3 extends over 11 amino acids. CDR1 DFQATT and CDR2 SNEGSKA come from the germline V gene (reference sequence). The V end lost 5 bases, the J end lost 6 bases, and 10 bases lay between the germline ends. The clonotype was recovered from a man aged 50-60 years with active COVID-19. The sequencing input was peripheral blood. The chain links TRBV20-1 to TRBJ1-1; unclear D gene. The CDR3 protein is CSAGGSAEAFF. The CDR3 DNA reads as TGCAGTGCTGGAGGTTCAGCTGAAGCTTTCTTT.